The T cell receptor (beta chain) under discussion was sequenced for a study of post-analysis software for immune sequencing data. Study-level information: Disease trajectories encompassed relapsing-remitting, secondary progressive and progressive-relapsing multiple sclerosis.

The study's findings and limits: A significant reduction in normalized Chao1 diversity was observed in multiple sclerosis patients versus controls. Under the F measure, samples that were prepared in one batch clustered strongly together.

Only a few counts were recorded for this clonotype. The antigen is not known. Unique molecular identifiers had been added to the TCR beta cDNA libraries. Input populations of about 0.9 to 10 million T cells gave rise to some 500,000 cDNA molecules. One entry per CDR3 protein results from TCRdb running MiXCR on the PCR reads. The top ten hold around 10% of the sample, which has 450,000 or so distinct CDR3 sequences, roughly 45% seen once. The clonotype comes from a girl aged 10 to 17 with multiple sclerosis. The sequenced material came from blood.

The CDR3 DNA follows: TGTGCCAGCAGCCCCCTCGTCGGACAGGGGAGGTTCCTAAACTATGGCTACACCTTC. It codes for CASSPLVGQGRFLNYGYTF. The chain links TRBV7-3 to TRBJ1-2, with 9 bases lining up with TRBD1. The germline gives CDR1 SGHTA, CDR2 FQGTGA. The V and J ends lost 5 bases and 2 bases, in that order; junction bases with no gene match: 18. CDR3 length: 19 residues.